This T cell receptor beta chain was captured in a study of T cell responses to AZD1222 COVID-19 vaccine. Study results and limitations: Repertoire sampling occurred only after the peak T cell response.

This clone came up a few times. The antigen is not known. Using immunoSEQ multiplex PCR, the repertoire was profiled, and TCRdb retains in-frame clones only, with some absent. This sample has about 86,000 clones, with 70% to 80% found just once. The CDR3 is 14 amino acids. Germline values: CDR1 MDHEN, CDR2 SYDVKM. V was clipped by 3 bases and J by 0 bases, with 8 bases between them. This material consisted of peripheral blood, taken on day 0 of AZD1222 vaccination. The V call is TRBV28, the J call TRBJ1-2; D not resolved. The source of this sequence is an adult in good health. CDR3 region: CASSLAGPNYGYTF. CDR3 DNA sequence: TGTGCCAGCAGTTTGGCCGGACCTAACTATGGCTACACCTTC.